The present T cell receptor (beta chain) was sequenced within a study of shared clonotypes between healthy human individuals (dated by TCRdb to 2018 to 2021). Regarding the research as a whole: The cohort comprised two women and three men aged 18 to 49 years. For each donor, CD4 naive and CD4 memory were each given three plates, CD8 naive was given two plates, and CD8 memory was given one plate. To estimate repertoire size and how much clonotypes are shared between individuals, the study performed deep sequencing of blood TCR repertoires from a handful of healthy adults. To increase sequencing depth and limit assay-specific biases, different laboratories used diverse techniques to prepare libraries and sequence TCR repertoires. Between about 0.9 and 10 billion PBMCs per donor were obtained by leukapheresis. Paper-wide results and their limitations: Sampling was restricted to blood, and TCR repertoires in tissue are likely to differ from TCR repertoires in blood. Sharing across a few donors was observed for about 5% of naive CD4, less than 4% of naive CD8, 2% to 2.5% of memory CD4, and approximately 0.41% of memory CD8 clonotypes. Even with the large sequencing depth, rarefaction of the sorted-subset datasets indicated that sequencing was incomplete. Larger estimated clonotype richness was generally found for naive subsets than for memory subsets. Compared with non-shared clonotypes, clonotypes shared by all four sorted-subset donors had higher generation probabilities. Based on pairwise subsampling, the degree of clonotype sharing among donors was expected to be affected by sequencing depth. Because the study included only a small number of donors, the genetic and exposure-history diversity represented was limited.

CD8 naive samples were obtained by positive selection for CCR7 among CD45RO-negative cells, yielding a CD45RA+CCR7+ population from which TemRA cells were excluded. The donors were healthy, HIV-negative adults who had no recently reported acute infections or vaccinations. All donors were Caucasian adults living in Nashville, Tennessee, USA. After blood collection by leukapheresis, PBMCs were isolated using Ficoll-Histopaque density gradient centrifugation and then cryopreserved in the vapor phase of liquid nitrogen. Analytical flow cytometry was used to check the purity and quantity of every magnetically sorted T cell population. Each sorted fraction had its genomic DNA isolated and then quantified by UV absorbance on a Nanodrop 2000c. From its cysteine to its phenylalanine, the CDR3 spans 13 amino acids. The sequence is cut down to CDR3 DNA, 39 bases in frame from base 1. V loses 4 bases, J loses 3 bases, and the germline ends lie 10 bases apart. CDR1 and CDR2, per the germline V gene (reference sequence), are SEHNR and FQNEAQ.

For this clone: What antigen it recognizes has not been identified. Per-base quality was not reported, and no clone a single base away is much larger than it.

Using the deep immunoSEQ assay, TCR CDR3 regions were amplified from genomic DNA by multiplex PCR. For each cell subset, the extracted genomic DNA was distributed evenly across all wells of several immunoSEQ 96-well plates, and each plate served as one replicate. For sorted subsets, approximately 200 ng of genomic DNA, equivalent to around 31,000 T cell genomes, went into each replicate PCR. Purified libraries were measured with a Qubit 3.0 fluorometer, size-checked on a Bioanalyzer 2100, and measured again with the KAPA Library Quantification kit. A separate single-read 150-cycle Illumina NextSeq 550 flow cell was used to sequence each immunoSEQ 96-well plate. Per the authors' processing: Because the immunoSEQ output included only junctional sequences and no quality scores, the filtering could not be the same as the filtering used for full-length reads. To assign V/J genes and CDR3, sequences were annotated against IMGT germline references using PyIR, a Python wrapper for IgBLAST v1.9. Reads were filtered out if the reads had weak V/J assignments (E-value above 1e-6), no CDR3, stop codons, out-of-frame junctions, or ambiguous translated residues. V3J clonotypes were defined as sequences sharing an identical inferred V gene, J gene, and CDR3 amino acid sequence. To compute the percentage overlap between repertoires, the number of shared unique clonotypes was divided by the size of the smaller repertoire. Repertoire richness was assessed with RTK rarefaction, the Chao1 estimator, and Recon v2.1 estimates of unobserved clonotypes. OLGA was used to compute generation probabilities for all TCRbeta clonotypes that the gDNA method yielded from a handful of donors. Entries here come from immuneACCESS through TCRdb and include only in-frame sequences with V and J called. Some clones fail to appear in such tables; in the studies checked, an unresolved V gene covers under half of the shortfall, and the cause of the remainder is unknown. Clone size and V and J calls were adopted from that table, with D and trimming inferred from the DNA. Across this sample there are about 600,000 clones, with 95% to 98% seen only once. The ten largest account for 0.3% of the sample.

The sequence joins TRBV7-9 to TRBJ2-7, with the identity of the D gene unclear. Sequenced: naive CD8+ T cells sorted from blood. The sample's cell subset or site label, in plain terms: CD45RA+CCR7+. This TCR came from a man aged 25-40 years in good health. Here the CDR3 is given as CASSYQGNYEQYF. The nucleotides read TGTGCCAGCAGCTATCAAGGAAACTACGAGCAGTACTTC.